This is a list of T cell receptor beta chains from one sample in a study of cytomegalovirus exposure and HLA in healthy donors. This table comes from immunoSEQ multiplex PCR, and its TCRdb copy is limited to in-frame clones, with some not included. The sample carries about 84,000 clones, over 80% recorded once. The specimen sequenced was PBMCs. Receptors were obtained from a man younger than 35 in good health and CMV-seronegative. The CDR3 runs from the conserved cysteine through the conserved F or W. A D gene is named only where the DNA matches it firmly.

CDR3: CASSQAMGQGVPDTQYF; D: TRBD1; V: TRBV4-1
CDR3: CASSGGQGLAKNIQYF; D: TRBD1; V: TRBV6-6
CDR3: CASSPGGWETQYF; D: TRBD2; V: TRBV7-3
CDR3: CASSSPPGTSGSKSGELFF; D: TRBD2; V: TRBV19
CDR3: CASRPGTLLAYEQYF; D: -; V: TRBV5-1
CDR3: CASSLFLLVGDNQPQHF; D: -; V: TRBV28
CDR3: CASSSSRGRTYEQYF; D: TRBD2; V: TRBV7-2
CDR3: CASSSGTDRNQPQHF; D: TRBD1; V: TRBV6-5
CDR3: CASRPSTGGITIGEQFF; D: TRBD1; V: TRBV2
CDR3: CASRPTSVTDTQYF; D: -; V: TRBV6-1
CDR3: CAIKAQGPSYEQYF; D: -; V: TRBV10-3
CDR3: CSVSDTMNTEAFF; D: -; V: TRBV29-1
CDR3: CASRSQKGAGRYEQYF; D: -; V: TRBV27
CDR3: CSAVSGTSGNEQFF; D: TRBD2; V: TRBV29-1
CDR3: CAISEGAPNEQFF; D: -; V: TRBV10-3
CDR3: CASSLLQTTYNEQFF; D: -; V: TRBV7-3
CDR3: CASSYGRGGYEQYF; D: -; V: TRBV6-6
CDR3: CASSGIAGGFGYEQYF; D: TRBD2; V: TRBV6-1
CDR3: CASSLVRQGAGNTIYF; D: TRBD1; V: TRBV7-9
CDR3: CASSQGGSGSYEQYF; D: -; V: TRBV4-3
CDR3: CASSVAQNYNSPLHF; D: -; V: TRBV9
CDR3: CASLPGDTNYGYTF; D: -; V: TRBV5-1
CDR3: CATSRDLAGGSSYEQYF; D: TRBD2; V: TRBV15
CDR3: CASSREMGWTQYF; D: -; V: TRBV5-4
CDR3: CAIWAGGYNEQFF; D: TRBD2; V: TRBV10-3
CDR3: CASSRDRGAGELFF; D: TRBD1; V: TRBV4-3
CDR3: CASSPPPSGRTTDTQYF; D: TRBD2; V: TRBV9
CDR3: CASSLTSGNEQYF; D: TRBD2; V: TRBV7-9
CDR3: CASSLGGLAGAYGELFF; D: TRBD2; V: TRBV7-9
CDR3: CASSLTKGRASYEQYF; D: TRBD2; V: TRBV27
CDR3: CASSPGRGNTEAFF; D: -; V: TRBV18
CDR3: CASSIITGNSPLHF; D: -; V: TRBV19
CDR3: CASSPELAVYEQYF; D: TRBD2; V: TRBV11-2
CDR3: CASSRQGQGNEKLFF; D: TRBD1; V: TRBV7-9
CDR3: CASSLYGTGEAYNEQFF; D: TRBD1; V: TRBV27
CDR3: CASRGRGRYEQYF; D: TRBD1; V: TRBV27
CDR3: CASSYSRASNEKLFF; D: -; V: TRBV6-5
CDR3: CASSVGIAGGSYEQYF; D: TRBD2; V: TRBV9
CDR3: CASSSDRLYEQYF; D: -; V: TRBV11-2
CDR3: CASSLDLKTQYF; D: -; V: TRBV7-2
CDR3: CASSPASNEKLFF; D: -; V: TRBV18
CDR3: CSVVRDSYEQYF; D: -; V: TRBV29-1
CDR3: CASSLRRTGGTDTQYF; D: TRBD1; V: TRBV5-4
CDR3: CASSLNWGDQPQHF; D: -; V: TRBV28
CDR3: CASSSDTGELFF; D: -; V: TRBV18
CDR3: CASSRDRVTDTQYF; D: TRBD1; V: TRBV5-1
CDR3: CASSSDRGSGNTIYF; D: TRBD1; V: TRBV6-5
CDR3: CSGTEVYGYTF; D: -; V: TRBV29-1
CDR3: CAWSVPQGNANEKLFF; D: -; V: TRBV30
CDR3: CASSIRSDAGGAQETQYF; D: TRBD2; V: TRBV19
CDR3: CASRQQQAFF; D: -; V: TRBV28
CDR3: CASSSRGGMASGNEQFF; D: TRBD2; V: TRBV7-3
CDR3: CASTTGGAMAFF; D: -; V: TRBV28
CDR3: CASSRLAGANTGELFF; D: TRBD2; V: TRBV2